This T cell receptor beta chain was captured by sequencing in a study of identical twins. CDR3 size: 15 residues. The germline V gene has CDR1 MGHRA and CDR2 YSYEKL. V dropped 2 bases and J dropped 5 bases, with 13 bases sitting between them. The authors used template switching to add a universal primer site and gave cDNA unique molecular identifiers. Each CDR3 protein is one row after TCRdb ran MiXCR on the 5' RACE reads. Found here are about 1.7 million distinct CDR3 sequences, roughly 35% of them singletons; the top ten hold approximately 0.25%. V gene TRBV4-1 combines with J gene TRBJ2-4, with D unclear. The sample was cord blood. The sequence came from a newborn girl in good health. For the CDR3, the DNA is TGCGCCAGCAGCCAACTTCCGACGGCGGAAAACATTCAGTACTTC. It yields the protein CASSQLPTAENIQYF.